The 7 T cell receptor beta chains listed next were all sequenced from one sample in a study of shared clonotypes between healthy human individuals. Naivety among CD8 cells was defined by CD45RO negativity and positive CCR7 selection, thereby excluding terminally differentiated effector memory CD45RA+ cells. Here immunoSEQ multiplex PCR was the method, and the copy in TCRdb shows in-frame clones only, minus some. Of about 2.1 million clones listed, 85% to 95% are singletons. Sequenced: naive CD8+ T cells from PBMCs. These receptors all stem from a man in his late teens or twenties in good health. Some clones in this sample may be carry-over from other donors' samples.

The chain is built from TRBV11-2 and TRBJ2-3, with 8 bases fitting TRBD1. Germline CDR1 reads SGHAT; CDR2 reads FQNNGV. V gave up 6 bases and J gave up 5 bases; unmatched junction bases: 13. This CDR3 comprises 16 residues. In DNA, the CDR3 is TGTGCCAGCAGGCAGACAGGGGTCAAACGTGGAGATACGCAGTATTTT. Amino acids: CASRQTGVKRGDTQYF. Complete variable domain (other parts from reference TRBV11-2 and TRBJ2-3): EAGVAQSPRYKIIEKRQSVAFWCNPISGHATLYWYQQILGQGPKLLIQFQNNGVVDDSQLPKDRFSAERLKGVDSTLKIQPAKLEDSAVYLCASRQTGVKRGDTQYFGPGTRLTVL.

As for this clone: Additional DNA sequences in this sample encode the identical CDR3. CDR3: CASSLFLGNQPQHF. The CDR3 DNA follows: TGTGCCAGCAGTTTATTTCTGGGGAATCAGCCCCAGCATTTT. J is TRBJ1-5 and V is TRBV28; no reliable D call. V gave up 1 base and J gave up 4 bases, with 8 bases separating them. The length of the CDR3 is 14 residues. Per germline, CDR1 MDHEN and CDR2 SYDVKM.

This clone has only a few counts. The rearrangement uses TRBV6-4 and TRBJ2-1, with D perhaps matching TRBD2 (5 bases). CDR1 and CDR2 from the germline V gene are MRHNA and SNTAGT. The CDR3 covers 14 residues. V lost 5 bases and J lost 4, with 12 bases in between. The DNA of the CDR3 is TGTGCCAGCAGTCCCGGGGAATCTTACAATGAGCAGTTCTTC. Encoded protein: CASSPGESYNEQFF.

This clone was recorded only once. The chain uses TRBV13 and TRBJ2-1; unclear D gene. Trimming left V 4 bases short and J 8 bases short, with 24 bases between. The CDR3 loop spans 17 amino acids. The germline V gene has CDR1 PRHDT and CDR2 FYEKMQ (reference sequence). The CDR3 nucleotides read TGTGCCAGCAGCTCCCCGACCCCGGGCCGGCATCGGGATGAGCAGTTCTTC. Amino acids: CASSSPTPGRHRDEQFF.

The rearrangement links TRBV5-1 to TRBJ2-1; D not certain. Deletions cut 7 bases from V and 9 bases from J, with 11 bases between. Germline CDR1 is SGHRS and CDR2 is YFSETQ. The CDR3 has 11 amino acids. Written as DNA, the CDR3 is TGCGCCAGCGCTATTTCGGCTGAGCAGTTCTTC. Protein sequence: CASAISAEQFF.

The V call is TRBV6-4, the J call TRBJ2-4; D gene uncertain. Trimming pared 6 bases from V and 16 bases from J, leaving 25 bases between. Germline V lookup: CDR1 MRHNA, CDR2 SNTAGT. CDR3 length equals 14 residues. The CDR3 DNA reads as TGTGCCAGCAGAAACATAGACCCCCCGACGGCCATCTACTTC. Protein product: CASRNIDPPTAIYF.

The V gene is TRBV9, the J gene TRBJ2-5; 7 bases are a match to TRBD2. V lost 0 bases and J lost 7; bases outside the gene matches: 9. This CDR3 region has 15 residues. The germline CDR1 and CDR2 sequences are SGDLS and YYNGEE. The CDR3 sequence: CASSVGPAPGGTQYF. The DNA of the CDR3 is TGTGCCAGCAGCGTAGGCCCAGCCCCGGGGGGGACCCAGTACTTC.